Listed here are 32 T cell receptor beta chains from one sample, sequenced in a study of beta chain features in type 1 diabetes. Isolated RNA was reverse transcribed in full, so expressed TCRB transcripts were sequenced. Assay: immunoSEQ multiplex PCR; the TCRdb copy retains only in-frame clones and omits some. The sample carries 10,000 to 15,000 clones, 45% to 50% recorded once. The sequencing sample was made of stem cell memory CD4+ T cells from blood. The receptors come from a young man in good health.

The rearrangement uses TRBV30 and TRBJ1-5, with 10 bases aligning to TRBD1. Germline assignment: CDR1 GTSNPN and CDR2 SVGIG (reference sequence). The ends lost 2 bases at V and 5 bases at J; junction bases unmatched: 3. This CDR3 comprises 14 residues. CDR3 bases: TGTGCCTGGAGTCCGGACAGGGGGGATCAGCCCCAGCATTTT. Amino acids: CAWSPDRGDQPQHF.

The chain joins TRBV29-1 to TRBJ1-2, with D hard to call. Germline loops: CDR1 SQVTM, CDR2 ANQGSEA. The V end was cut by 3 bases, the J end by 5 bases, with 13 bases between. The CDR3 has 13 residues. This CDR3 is CSVEEGIGYGYTF. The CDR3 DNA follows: TGCAGCGTTGAGGAGGGTATCGGGTATGGCTACACCTTC.

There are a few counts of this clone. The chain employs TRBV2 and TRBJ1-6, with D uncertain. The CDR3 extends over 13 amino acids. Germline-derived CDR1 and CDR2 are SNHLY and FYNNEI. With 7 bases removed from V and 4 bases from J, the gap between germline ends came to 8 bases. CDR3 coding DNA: TGTGCCAGCACCACGGAGTATAATTCACCCCTCCACTTT. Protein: CASTTEYNSPLHF.

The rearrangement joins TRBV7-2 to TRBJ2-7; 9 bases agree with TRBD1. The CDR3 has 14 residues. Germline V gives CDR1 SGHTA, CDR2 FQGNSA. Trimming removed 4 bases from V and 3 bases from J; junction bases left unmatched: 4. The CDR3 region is CASSSQTGGYEQYF. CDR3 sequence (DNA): TGTGCCAGCAGCTCGCAGACAGGGGGCTACGAGCAGTACTTC. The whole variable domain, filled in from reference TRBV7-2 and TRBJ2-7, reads GAGVSQSPSNKVTEKGKDVELRCDPISGHTALYWYRQSLGQGLEFLIYFQGNSAPDKSGLPSDRFSAERTGGSVSTLTIQRTQQEDSAVYLCASSSQTGGYEQYFGPGTRLTVT.

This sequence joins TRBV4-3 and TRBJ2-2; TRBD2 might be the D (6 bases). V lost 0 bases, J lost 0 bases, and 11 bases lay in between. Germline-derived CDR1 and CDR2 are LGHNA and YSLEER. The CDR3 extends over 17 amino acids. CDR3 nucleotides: TGCGCCAGCAGCCAAGATTGGGCGGGAACGAACACCGGGGAGCTGTTTTTT. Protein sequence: CASSQDWAGTNTGELFF.

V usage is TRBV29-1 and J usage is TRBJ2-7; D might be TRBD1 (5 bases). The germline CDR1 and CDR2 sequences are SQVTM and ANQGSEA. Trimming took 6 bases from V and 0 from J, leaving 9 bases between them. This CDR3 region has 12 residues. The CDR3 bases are TGCAGCGTAAAGACAGACTCCTACGAGCAGTACTTC. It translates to CSVKTDSYEQYF.

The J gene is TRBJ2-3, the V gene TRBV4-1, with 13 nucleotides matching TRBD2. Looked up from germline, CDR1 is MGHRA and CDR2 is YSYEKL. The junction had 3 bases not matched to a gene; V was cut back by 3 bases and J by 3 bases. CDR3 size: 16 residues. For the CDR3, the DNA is TGCGCCAGCAGCCACACTAGCGGGGGGGTTACAGATACGCAGTATTTT. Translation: CASSHTSGGVTDTQYF.

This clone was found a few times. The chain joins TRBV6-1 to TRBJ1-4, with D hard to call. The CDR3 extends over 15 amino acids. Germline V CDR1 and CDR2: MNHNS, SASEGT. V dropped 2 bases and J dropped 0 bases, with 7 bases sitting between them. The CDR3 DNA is TGTGCCAGCAGTGAAATTACAGCAACTAATGAAAAACTGTTTTTT. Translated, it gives CASSEITATNEKLFF.

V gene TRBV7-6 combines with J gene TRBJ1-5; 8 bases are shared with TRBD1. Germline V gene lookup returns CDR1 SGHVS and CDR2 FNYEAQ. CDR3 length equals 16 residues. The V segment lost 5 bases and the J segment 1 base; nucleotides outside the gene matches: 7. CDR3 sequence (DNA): TGTGCCAGCAGCACCGGACAGGGAGTCAGCAATCAGCCCCAGCATTTT. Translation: CASSTGQGVSNQPQHF.

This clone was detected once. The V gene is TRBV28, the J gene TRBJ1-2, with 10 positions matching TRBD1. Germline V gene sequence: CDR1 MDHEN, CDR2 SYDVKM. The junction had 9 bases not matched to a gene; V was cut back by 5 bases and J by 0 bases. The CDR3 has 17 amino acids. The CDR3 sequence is CASSTWDRGEANYGYTF. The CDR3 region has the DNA TGTGCCAGCAGTACCTGGGACAGGGGCGAAGCTAACTATGGCTACACCTTC.

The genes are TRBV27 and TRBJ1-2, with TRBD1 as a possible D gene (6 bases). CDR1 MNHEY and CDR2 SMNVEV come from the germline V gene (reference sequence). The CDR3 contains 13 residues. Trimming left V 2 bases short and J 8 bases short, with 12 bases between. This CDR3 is CASSLRAGVGYTF. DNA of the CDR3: TGTGCCAGCAGTTTAAGGGCAGGGGTCGGCTACACCTTC.

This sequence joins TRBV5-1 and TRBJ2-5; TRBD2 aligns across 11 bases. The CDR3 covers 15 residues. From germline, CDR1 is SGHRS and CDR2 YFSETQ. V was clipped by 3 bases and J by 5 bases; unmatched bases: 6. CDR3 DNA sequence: TGCGCCAGCAGCTGGGAACTAGCGGGGGACGAGACCCAGTACTTC. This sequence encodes CASSWELAGDETQYF.

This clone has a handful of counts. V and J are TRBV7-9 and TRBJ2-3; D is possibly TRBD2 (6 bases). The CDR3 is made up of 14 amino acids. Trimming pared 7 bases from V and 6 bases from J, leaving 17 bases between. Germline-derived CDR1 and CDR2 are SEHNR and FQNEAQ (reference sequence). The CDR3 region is CASIPRRGADTQYF. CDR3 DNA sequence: TGTGCCAGCATCCCCCGGCGGGGAGCGGATACGCAGTATTTT.

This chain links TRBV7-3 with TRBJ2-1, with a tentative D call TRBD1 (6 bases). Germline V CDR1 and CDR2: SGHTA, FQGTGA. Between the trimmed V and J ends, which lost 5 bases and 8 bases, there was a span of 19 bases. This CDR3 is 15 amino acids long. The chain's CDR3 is CASSPQQGINDEQFF. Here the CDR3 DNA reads TGTGCCAGCAGCCCCCAGCAGGGGATAAACGATGAGCAGTTCTTC.

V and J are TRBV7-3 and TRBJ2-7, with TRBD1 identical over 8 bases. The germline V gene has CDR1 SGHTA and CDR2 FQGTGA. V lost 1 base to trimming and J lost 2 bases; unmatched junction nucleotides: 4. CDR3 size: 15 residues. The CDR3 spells CASSLRTGKPYEQYF. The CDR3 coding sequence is TGTGCCAGCAGCTTAAGGACAGGGAAACCCTACGAGCAGTACTTC.

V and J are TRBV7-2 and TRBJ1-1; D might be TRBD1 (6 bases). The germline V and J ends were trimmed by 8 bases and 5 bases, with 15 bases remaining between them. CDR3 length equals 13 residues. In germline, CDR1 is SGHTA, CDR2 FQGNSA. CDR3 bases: TGTGCCAGCGGCGGGGGCGGAAGGACTGAAGCTTTCTTT. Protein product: CASGGGGRTEAFF. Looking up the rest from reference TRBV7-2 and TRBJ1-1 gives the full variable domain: GAGVSQSPSNKVTEKGKDVELRCDPISGHTALYWYRQSLGQGLEFLIYFQGNSAPDKSGLPSDRFSAERTGGSVSTLTIQRTQQEDSAVYLCASGGGGRTEAFFGQGTRLTVV.

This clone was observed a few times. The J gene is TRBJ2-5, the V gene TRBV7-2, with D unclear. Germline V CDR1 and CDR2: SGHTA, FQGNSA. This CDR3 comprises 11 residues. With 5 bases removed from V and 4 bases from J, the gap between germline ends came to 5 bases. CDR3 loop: CASSRRETQYF. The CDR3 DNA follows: TGTGCCAGCAGCCGGAGAGAGACCCAGTACTTC.

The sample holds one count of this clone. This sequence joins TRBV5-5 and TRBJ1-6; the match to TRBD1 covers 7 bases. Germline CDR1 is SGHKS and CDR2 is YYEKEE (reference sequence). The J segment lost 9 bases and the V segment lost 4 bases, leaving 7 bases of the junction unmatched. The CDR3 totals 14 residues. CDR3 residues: CASSHDREGSPLHF. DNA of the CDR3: TGTGCCAGCAGCCACGACAGGGAAGGTTCACCCCTCCACTTT.

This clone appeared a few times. Here the CDR3 reads CASSLASGSDTQYF. CDR3 coding DNA: TGTGCCAGCAGCTTAGCGAGCGGGTCAGATACGCAGTATTTT. The rearrangement joins TRBV7-9 to TRBJ2-3; D perhaps matches TRBD2 (6 bases). The V gene lost 0 bases and the J gene lost 4 bases, with 8 bases spanning the gap. This CDR3 region has 14 residues. CDR1 is SEHNR and CDR2 is FQNEAQ in the germline V gene (reference sequence).

CDR3 loop: CASSPSQIQGNEQFF. In DNA, the CDR3 is TGTGCCAGCAGCCCCTCCCAGATACAGGGGAACGAGCAGTTCTTC. The J gene is TRBJ2-1, the V gene TRBV7-2; 7 bases map to TRBD1. J gave up 10 bases and V 5 bases, and 14 bases lay outside the gene matches. The germline V gene has CDR1 SGHTA and CDR2 FQGNSA. The CDR3 runs 15 residues. The full variable domain, completed using reference TRBV7-2 and TRBJ2-1, is GAGVSQSPSNKVTEKGKDVELRCDPISGHTALYWYRQSLGQGLEFLIYFQGNSAPDKSGLPSDRFSAERTGGSVSTLTIQRTQQEDSAVYLCASSPSQIQGNEQFFGPGTRLTVL.

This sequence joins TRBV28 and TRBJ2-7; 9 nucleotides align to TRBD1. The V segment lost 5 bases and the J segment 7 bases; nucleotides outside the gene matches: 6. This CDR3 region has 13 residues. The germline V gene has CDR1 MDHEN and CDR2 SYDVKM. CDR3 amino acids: CASSPGQGWEQYF. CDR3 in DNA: TGTGCCAGCAGTCCTGGACAGGGGTGGGAGCAGTACTTC.

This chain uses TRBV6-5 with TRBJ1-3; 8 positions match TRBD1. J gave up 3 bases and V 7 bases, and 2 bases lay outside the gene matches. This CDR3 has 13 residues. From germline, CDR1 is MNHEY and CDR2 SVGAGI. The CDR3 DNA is TGTGCCAGCAAAGGGACAGGTGGAAACACCATATATTTT. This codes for CASKGTGGNTIYF.

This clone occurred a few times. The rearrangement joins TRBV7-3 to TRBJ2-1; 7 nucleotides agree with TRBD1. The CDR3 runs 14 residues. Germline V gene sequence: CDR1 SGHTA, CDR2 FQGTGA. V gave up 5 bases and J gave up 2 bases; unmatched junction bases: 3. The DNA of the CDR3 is TGTGCCAGCAGCCGAGGGACAGCCTACAATGAGCAGTTCTTC. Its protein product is CASSRGTAYNEQFF. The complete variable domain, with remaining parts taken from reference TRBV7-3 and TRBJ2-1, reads GAGVSQTPSNKVTEKGKYVELRCDPISGHTALYWYRQSLGQGPEFLIYFQGTGAADDSGLPNDRFFAVRPEGSVSTLKIQRTERGDSAVYLCASSRGTAYNEQFFGPGTRLTVL.

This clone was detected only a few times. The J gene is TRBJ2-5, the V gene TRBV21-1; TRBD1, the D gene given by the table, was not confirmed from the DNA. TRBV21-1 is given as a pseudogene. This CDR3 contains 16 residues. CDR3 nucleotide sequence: TGTGCCAGCAGCCTACGGACAGGGGGAGGTGAAGAGACCCAGTACTTC. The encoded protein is CASSLRTGGGEETQYF.

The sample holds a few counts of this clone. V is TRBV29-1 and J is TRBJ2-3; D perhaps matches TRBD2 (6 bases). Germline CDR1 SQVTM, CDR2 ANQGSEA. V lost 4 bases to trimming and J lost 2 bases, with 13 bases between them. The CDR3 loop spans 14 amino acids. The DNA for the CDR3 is TGCAGCGTTGTCGGCGGGGAGACCACAGATACGCAGTATTTT. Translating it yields CSVVGGETTDTQYF.

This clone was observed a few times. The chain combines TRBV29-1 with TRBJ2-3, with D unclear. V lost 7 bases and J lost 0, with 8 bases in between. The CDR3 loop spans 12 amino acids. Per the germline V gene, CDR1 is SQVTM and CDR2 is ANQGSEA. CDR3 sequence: CSALASTDTQYF. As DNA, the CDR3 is TGCAGCGCTTTAGCTAGCACAGATACGCAGTATTTT.

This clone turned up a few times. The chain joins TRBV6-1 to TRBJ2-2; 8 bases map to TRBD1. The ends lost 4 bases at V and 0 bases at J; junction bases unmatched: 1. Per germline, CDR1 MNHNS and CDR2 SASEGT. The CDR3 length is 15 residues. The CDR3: CASSGTGTNTGELFF. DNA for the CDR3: TGTGCCAGCAGTGGGACAGGGACGAACACCGGGGAGCTGTTTTTT.

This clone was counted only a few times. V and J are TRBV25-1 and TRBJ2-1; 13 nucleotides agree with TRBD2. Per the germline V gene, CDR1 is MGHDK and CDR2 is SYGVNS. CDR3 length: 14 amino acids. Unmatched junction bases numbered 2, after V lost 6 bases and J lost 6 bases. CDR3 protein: CASSRLAGGNEQFF. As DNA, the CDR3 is TGTGCCAGCAGCCGACTAGCGGGGGGCAATGAGCAGTTCTTC.

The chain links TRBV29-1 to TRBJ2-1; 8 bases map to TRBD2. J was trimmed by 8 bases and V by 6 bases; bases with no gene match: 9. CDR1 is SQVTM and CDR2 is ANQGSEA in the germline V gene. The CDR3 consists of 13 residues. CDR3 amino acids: CSVTGGPLHEQFF. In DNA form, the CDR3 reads TGCAGCGTCACGGGGGGGCCCCTCCATGAGCAGTTCTTC.

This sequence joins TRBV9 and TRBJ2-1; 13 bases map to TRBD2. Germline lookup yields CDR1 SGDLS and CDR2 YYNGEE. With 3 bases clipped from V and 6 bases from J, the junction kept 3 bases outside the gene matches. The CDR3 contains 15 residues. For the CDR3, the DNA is TGTGCCAGCAGCGCGGGACTAGCGGGGTCCAATGAGCAGTTCTTC. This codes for CASSAGLAGSNEQFF. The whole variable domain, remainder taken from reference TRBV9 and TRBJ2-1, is DSGVTQTPKHLITATGQRVTLRCSPRSGDLSVYWYQQSLDQGLQFLIQYYNGEERAKGNILERFSAQQFPDLHSELNLSSLELGDSALYFCASSAGLAGSNEQFFGPGTRLTVL.

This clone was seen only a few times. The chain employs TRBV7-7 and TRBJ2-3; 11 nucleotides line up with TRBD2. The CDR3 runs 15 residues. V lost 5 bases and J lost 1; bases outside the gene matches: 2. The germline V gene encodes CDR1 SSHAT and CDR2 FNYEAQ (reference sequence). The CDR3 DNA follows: TGTGCCAGCAGCCTACTAGCGGGAGGCACAGATACGCAGTATTTT. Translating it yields CASSLLAGGTDTQYF.

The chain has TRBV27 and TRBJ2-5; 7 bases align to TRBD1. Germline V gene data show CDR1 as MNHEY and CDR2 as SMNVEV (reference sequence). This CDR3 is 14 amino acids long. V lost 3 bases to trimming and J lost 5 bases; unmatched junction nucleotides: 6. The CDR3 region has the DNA TGTGCCAGCAGTTTGACAGGGATTCGGGAGACCCAGTACTTC. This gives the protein CASSLTGIRETQYF.